Sequencing of this T cell receptor (beta chain) was carried out in a study of T cells in Graves' hyperthyroidism and ophthalmopathy. Regarding the study as a whole: The blood repertoire included most of the expanded thyroid clonotypes above 0.001. For ophthalmopathy, model prediction preceded onset by a median roughly 6.3 months.

In this sample, this clonotype turned up many times. Its matching antigen is unknown. Looked up from germline, CDR1 is MNHEY and CDR2 is SMNVEV (reference sequence). The CDR3 consists of 17 residues. Trimming at V came to 6 bases and at J to 4 bases, leaving 9 bases not matched to a gene. TCR beta CDR3 region amplification was performed from RNA transcripts. The HTBI primer set was used in a first-round RT-PCR of the TCR CDR3. TCRdb used MiXCR to reprocess the multiplex PCR reads, holding one entry per CDR3 protein. The sample lists approximately 210,000 distinct CDR3 sequences; roughly 18% were seen once. Among the patients, aged 18 to 65, hyperthyroidism was newly diagnosed and had lasted under 2 months. Diagnosis rested on symptoms, serum thyroxine and TRAb, thyroid ultrasound, and orbital computed tomography.

This chain uses TRBV27 with TRBJ2-3, with 14 nucleotides matching TRBD2. The source is a man between 50 and 59 years old with Graves' hyperthyroidism. The sample taken for sequencing was blood. The CDR3 reads CASRWGTSGSGPDTQYF. The CDR3 coding sequence is TGTGCCAGCAGATGGGGGACTAGCGGGAGTGGACCAGATACGCAGTATTTT.